What follows is one T cell receptor (beta chain) and its context. This specimen comes from a study of blood T cell repertoires in COVID-19. About the study: Acute-phase and convalescent COVID-19 samples originated in the United States, Italy and Spain. T cells, B-cell-depleted T cells, or PBMCs provided the cDNA or gDNA that served as material.

Per the authors' pipeline: Counts of nucleated cells, estimated from reference gene primer amplification, were obtained. The assay was immunoSEQ multiplex PCR, and TCRdb's table has in-frame clones only and misses some. V, J and clone size reflect that table, while D and trimming were determined from the DNA. This table holds about 96,000 clones, roughly 84% found once. Germline CDR1 SGDLS, CDR2 YYNGEE. With 3 bases removed from V and 0 bases from J, the gap between germline ends came to 10 bases. The CDR3 is made up of 15 amino acids. The chain carries TRBV9 and TRBJ1-5; D gene unclear. The sequence derives from a woman between 55 and 75 years old with acute or convalescent COVID-19. Input material: peripheral blood. The DNA of the CDR3 is TGTGCCAGCAGCGAGGGAGCCTTTAGCAATCAGCCCCAGCATTTT. This gives the protein CASSEGAFSNQPQHF.